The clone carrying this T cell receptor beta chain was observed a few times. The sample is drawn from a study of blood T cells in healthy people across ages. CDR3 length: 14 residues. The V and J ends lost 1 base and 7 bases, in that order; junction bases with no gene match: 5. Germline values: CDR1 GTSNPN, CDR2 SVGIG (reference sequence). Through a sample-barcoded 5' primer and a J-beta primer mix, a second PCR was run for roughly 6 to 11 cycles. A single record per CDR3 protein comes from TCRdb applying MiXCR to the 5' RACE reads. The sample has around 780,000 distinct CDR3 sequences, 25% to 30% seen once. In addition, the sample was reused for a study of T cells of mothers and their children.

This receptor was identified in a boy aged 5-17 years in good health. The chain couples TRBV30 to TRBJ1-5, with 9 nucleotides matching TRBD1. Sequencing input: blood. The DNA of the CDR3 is TGTGCCTGGAGTGGGGACAGGGAGGGACAGCCCCAGCATTTT. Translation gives CAWSGDREGQPQHF. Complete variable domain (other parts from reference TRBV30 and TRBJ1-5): SQTIHQWPATLVQPVGSPLSLECTVEGTSNPNLYWYRQAAGRGLQLLFYSVGIGQISSEVPQNLSASRPQDRQFILSSKKLLLSDSGFYLCAWSGDREGQPQHFGDGTRLSIL.